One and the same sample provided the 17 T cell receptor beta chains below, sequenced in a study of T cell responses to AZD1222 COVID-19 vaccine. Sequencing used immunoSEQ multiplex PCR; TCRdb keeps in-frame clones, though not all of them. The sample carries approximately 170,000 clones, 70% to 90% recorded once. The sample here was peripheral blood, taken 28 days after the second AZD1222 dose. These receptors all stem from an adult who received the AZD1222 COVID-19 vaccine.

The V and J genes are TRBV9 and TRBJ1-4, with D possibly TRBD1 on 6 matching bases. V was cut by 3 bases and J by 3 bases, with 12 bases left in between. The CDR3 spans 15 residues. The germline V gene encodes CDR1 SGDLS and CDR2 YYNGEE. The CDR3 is CASSEWGQANEKLFF. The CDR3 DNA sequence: TGTGCCAGCAGCGAATGGGGACAAGCTAATGAAAAACTGTTTTTT. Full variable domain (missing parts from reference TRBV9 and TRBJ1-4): DSGVTQTPKHLITATGQRVTLRCSPRSGDLSVYWYQQSLDQGLQFLIQYYNGEERAKGNILERFSAQQFPDLHSELNLSSLELGDSALYFCASSEWGQANEKLFFGSGTQLSVL.

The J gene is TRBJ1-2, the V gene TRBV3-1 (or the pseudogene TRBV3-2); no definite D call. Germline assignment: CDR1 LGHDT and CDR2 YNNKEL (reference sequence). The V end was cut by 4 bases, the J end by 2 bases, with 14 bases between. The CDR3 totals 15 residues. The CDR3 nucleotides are TGTGCCAGCAGCCCAGATTTCGGGCCAAACTATGGCTACACCTTC. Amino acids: CASSPDFGPNYGYTF.

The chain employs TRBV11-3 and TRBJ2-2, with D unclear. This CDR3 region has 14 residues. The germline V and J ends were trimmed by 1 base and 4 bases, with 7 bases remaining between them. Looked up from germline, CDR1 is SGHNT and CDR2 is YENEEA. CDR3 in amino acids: CASSLVTGTGELFF. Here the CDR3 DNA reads TGTGCCAGCAGCTTAGTAACGGGCACCGGGGAGCTGTTTTTT.

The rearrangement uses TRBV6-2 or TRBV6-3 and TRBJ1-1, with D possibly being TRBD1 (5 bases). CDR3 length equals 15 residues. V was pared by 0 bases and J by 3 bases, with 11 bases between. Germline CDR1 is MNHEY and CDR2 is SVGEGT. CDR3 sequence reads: CASSYSEQVDTEAFF. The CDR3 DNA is TGTGCCAGCAGTTACTCAGAACAGGTGGACACTGAAGCTTTCTTT.

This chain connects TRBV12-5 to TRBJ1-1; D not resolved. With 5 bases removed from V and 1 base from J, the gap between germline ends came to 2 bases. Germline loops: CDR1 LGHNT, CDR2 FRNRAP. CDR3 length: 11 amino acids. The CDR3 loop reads CASGPNTEAFF. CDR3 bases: TGTGCTAGTGGTCCGAACACTGAAGCTTTCTTT.

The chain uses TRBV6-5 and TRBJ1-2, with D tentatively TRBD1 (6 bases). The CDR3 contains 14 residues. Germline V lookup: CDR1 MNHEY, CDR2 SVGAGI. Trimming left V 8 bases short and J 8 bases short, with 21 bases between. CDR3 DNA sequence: TGTGCCAGCCCCGAGGGGGAAGGGGAGCGGGGCTACACCTTC. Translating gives CASPEGEGERGYTF.

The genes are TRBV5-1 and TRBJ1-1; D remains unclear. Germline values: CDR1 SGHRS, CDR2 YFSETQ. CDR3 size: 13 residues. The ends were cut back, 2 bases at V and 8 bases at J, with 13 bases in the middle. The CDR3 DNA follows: TGCGCCAGCAGCTTTTATGGTACGGCAGAAGCTTTCTTT. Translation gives CASSFYGTAEAFF. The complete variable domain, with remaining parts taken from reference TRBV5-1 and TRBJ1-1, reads KAGVTQTPRYLIKTRGQQVTLSCSPISGHRSVSWYQQTPGQGLQFLFEYFSETQRNKGNFPGRFSGRQFSNSRSEMNVSTLELGDSALYLCASSFYGTAEAFFGQGTRLTVV.

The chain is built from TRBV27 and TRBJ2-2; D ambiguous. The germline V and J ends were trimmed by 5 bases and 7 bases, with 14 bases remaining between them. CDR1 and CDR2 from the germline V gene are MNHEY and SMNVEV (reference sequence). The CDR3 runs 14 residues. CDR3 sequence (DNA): TGTGCCAGCAGTCTCTCAGTGGGTGGCGGGGAGCTGTTTTTT. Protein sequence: CASSLSVGGGELFF.

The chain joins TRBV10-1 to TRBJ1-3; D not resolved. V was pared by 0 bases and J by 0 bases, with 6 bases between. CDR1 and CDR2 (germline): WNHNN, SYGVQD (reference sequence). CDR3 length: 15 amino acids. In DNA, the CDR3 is TGCGCCAGCAGTGAGTCAACGGGCTCTGGAAACACCATATATTTT. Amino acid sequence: CASSESTGSGNTIYF.

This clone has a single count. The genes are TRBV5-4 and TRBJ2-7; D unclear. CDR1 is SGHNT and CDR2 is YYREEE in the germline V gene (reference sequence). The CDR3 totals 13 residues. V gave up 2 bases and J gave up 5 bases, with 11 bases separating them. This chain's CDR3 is CASSFPGSHEQYF. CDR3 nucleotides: TGTGCCAGCAGCTTTCCCGGGTCCCACGAGCAGTACTTC.

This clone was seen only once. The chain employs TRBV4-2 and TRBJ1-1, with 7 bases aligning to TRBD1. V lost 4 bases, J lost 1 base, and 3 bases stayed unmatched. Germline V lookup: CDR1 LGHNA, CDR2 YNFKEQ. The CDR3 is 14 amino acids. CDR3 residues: CASSPYRGNTEAFF. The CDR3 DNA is TGTGCCAGCAGCCCCTACAGGGGGAACACTGAAGCTTTCTTT.

This CDR3 reads CASSPRSGADTQYF. Written as DNA, the CDR3 is TGTGCCAGCTCACCCCGATCAGGGGCAGATACGCAGTATTTT. The gene calls are TRBV18 and TRBJ2-3, with a weak D call TRBD1 (6 bases). Looked up from germline, CDR1 is KGHSH and CDR2 is LQKENI. This CDR3 spans 14 amino acids. The V and J ends lost 3 bases and 4 bases respectively, with 11 bases between them.

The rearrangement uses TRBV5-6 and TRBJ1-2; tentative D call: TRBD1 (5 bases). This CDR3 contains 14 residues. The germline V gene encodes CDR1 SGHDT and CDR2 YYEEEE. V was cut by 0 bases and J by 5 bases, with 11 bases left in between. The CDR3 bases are TGTGCCAGCAGCTTGGCCGACGGGGCTTATGGCTACACCTTC. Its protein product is CASSLADGAYGYTF. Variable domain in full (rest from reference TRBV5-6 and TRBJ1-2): DAGVTQSPTHLIKTRGQQVTLRCSPKSGHDTVSWYQQALGQGPQFIFQYYEEEERQRGNFPDRFSGHQFPNYSSELNVNALLLGDSALYLCASSLADGAYGYTFGSGTRLTVV.

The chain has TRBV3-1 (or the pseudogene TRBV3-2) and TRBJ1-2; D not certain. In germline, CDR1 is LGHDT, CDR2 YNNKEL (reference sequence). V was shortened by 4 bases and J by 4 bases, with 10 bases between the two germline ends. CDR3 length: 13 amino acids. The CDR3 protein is CASSPPGGYGYTF. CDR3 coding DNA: TGTGCCAGCAGCCCCCCCGGAGGCTATGGCTACACCTTC.

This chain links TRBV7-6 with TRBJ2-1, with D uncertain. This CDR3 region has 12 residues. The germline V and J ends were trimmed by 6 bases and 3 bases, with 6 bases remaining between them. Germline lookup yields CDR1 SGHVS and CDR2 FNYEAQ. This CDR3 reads CASRTDYNEQFF. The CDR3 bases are TGTGCCAGCAGAACGGACTACAATGAGCAGTTCTTC.

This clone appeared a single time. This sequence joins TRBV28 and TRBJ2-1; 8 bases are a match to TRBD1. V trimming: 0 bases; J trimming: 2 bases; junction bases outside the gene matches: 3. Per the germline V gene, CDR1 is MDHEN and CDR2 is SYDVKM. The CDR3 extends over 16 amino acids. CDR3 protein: CASSLWTGATYNEQFF. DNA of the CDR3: TGTGCCAGCAGTTTATGGACAGGGGCGACCTACAATGAGCAGTTCTTC.

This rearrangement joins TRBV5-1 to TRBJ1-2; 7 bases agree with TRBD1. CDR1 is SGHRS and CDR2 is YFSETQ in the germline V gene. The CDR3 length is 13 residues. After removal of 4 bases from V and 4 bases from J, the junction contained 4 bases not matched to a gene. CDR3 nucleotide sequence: TGCGCCAGCAGCAGGACAGGATCCTATGGCTACACCTTC. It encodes CASSRTGSYGYTF. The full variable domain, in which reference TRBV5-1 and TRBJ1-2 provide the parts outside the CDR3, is KAGVTQTPRYLIKTRGQQVTLSCSPISGHRSVSWYQQTPGQGLQFLFEYFSETQRNKGNFPGRFSGRQFSNSRSEMNVSTLELGDSALYLCASSRTGSYGYTFGSGTRLTVV.